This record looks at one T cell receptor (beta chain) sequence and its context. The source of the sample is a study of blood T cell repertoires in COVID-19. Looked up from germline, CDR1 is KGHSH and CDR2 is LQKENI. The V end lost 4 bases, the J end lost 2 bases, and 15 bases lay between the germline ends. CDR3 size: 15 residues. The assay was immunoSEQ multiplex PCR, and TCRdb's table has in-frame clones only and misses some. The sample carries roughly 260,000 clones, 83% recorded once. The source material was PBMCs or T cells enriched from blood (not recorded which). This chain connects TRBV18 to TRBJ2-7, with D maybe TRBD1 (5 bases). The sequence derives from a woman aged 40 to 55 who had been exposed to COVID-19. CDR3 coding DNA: TGTGCCAGCTCACTATCGACAGAGTTGGCCTACGAGCAGTACTTC. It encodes CASSLSTELAYEQYF.